Sequencing of this T cell receptor (beta chain) was carried out in a study of memory CD4+ T cells and cytomegalovirus serostatus. The CDR3 length is 14 residues. Germline V lookup: CDR1 LGHNA, CDR2 YSLEER. V lost 6 bases to trimming and J lost 7 bases; unmatched junction nucleotides: 7. The sort gate was single viable CD3+CD4+CD8-CD45RO+ cells for memory CD4+ T cells. Clones were read by immunoSEQ multiplex PCR, and TCRdb kept only the in-frame ones, dropping some. The table lists approximately 61,000 clones, 60% to 85% of them singletons. The sequence was obtained from an adult in good health and CMV-seronegative. Some clones in this sample may be carry-over from other donors' samples. The material sequenced was memory CD4+ T cells from blood. The rearrangement uses TRBV4-3 and TRBJ1-2, with TRBD1 identical over 11 bases. CDR3 sequence (DNA): TGCGCCAGCAGTCGGGACAGGGGGTTAGGTGGCTACACCTTC. Its translation: CASSRDRGLGGYTF.